One sample yielded the 28 T cell receptor beta chains listed below, sequenced in a study of blood T cell repertoires in COVID-19. Profiled with immunoSEQ multiplex PCR; TCRdb holds only in-frame clones, not every one. Found here are about 470,000 clones, approximately 86% of them singletons; the top ten hold roughly 0.7%. The sequenced sample was PBMCs or T cells enriched from blood (not recorded which). The receptors stem from a woman aged 18-35 years who had recovered from COVID-19.

The count of this clone is one. The V gene is TRBV27, the J gene TRBJ2-5; TRBD2 aligns across 11 bases. Germline loops: CDR1 MNHEY, CDR2 SMNVEV (reference sequence). V shed 7 bases and J 5 bases; nucleotides not matched to a gene: 9. The CDR3 length is 15 residues. CDR3: CASTFSGGALETQYF. The DNA for the CDR3 is TGTGCCAGCACCTTTAGCGGGGGGGCCCTGGAGACCCAGTACTTC.

The chain combines TRBV5-6 with TRBJ1-2; D is unclear. V gave up 0 bases and J gave up 6 bases, with 9 bases separating them. The CDR3 has 13 amino acids. Looked up from germline, CDR1 is SGHDT and CDR2 is YYEEEE. The chain's CDR3 is CASSLVSSDGYTF. The CDR3 DNA is TGTGCCAGCAGCTTGGTTTCGTCGGATGGCTACACCTTC.

The rearrangement uses TRBV27 and TRBJ2-3, with 13 positions matching TRBD2. Germline V gives CDR1 MNHEY, CDR2 SMNVEV (reference sequence). Trimming at V came to 6 bases and at J to 3 bases, leaving 9 bases not matched to a gene. CDR3 length equals 17 residues. In DNA, the CDR3 is TGTGCCAGCAGACGGACTAGCGGGGGCACTATTACAGATACGCAGTATTTT. Its protein product is CASRRTSGGTITDTQYF.

The rearrangement joins TRBV5-1 to TRBJ1-6; no definite D call. CDR1 and CDR2 from the germline V gene are SGHRS and YFSETQ. V was trimmed by 4 bases and J by 5 bases, leaving 28 bases between them. CDR3 length: 20 amino acids. The CDR3 reads CASSLGPLKSGIGNNSPLHF. The CDR3 DNA follows: TGCGCCAGCAGCCTAGGTCCCTTAAAATCGGGTATCGGGAATAATTCACCCCTCCACTTT.

The V call is TRBV29-1, the J call TRBJ1-1; tentatively, D is TRBD1 (5 bases). The germline gives CDR1 SQVTM, CDR2 ANQGSEA. V was cut by 4 bases and J by 1 base, with 13 bases left in between. The CDR3 runs 14 residues. CDR3 nucleotides: TGCAGCGTTGCCCCAGGGTTGGGGAACACTGAAGCTTTCTTT. Residues: CSVAPGLGNTEAFF.

V usage is TRBV4-1 and J usage is TRBJ2-7, with D hard to call. There are 15 residues in the CDR3. The V gene lost 4 bases and the J gene lost 6 bases, with 19 bases spanning the gap. CDR1 and CDR2 from the germline V gene are MGHRA and YSYEKL. The CDR3 coding sequence is TGCGCCAGCAGCCGGGCCCTTCAGCCTCGCGCCGAGCAGTACTTC. It encodes CASSRALQPRAEQYF.

The J gene is TRBJ1-1, the V gene TRBV7-2, with D unclear. Germline V lookup: CDR1 SGHTA, CDR2 FQGNSA. CDR3 length: 15 residues. V was shortened by 1 base and J by 1 base, with 10 bases between the two germline ends. CDR3 nucleotides: TGTGCCAGCAGCTTAGTTAGCGTAGGGAACACTGAAGCTTTCTTT. Translating gives CASSLVSVGNTEAFF.

The chain combines TRBV4-1 with TRBJ1-2; a possible D gene is TRBD1 (5 bases). The length of the CDR3 is 16 residues. In germline, CDR1 is MGHRA, CDR2 YSYEKL. Deletions cut 1 base from V and 3 bases from J, with 15 bases between. The CDR3 DNA is TGCGCCAGCAGCCAAGTGGGGCTGGACGGAGACTATGGCTACACCTTC. Protein: CASSQVGLDGDYGYTF.

About this clone itself: The identical CDR3 is also encoded by other nucleotide sequences in the sample. The CDR3 nucleotides read TGTGCCACCAGTGATTTCGGGGGAGATACGCAGTATTTT. This encodes CATSDFGGDTQYF. The rearrangement uses TRBV24-1 and TRBJ2-3, with D possibly matching TRBD2 (6 bases). Germline V gene data show CDR1 as KGHDR and CDR2 as SFDVKD. The CDR3 sequence is 13 residues long. The V end lost 1 base, the J end lost 5 bases, and 6 bases lay between the germline ends.

This chain connects TRBV6-1 to TRBJ1-6, with TRBD1 matching 8 bases. V dropped 3 bases and J dropped 1; count of bases not matched to a gene: 5. CDR1 and CDR2 (germline): MNHNS, SASEGT. The CDR3 covers 17 residues. In nucleotides, the CDR3 is TGTGCCAGCAGTGAGGACAGGGTAGGATCCTATAATTCACCCCTCCACTTT. This sequence encodes CASSEDRVGSYNSPLHF.

This clone was observed a single time. The rearrangement links TRBV7-9 to TRBJ1-5, with 11 positions matching TRBD1. The length of the CDR3 is 14 residues. J gave up 7 bases and V 5 bases, and 4 bases lay outside the gene matches. Germline V gives CDR1 SEHNR, CDR2 FQNEAQ (reference sequence). The CDR3 bases are TGTGCCAGCAGCCCCGGACAGGGGGCCCAGCCCCAGCATTTT. Its translation: CASSPGQGAQPQHF.

This clone turned up a few times. This chain connects TRBV24-1 to TRBJ1-5; D might be TRBD1 (6 bases). CDR1 and CDR2 (germline): KGHDR, SFDVKD. CDR3 length equals 15 residues. V lost 4 bases and J lost 7, with 16 bases in between. CDR3 nucleotides: TGTGCCACCAGTGACTCCGACAGGCCTGGACAGCCCCAGCATTTT. Amino acids: CATSDSDRPGQPQHF.

The V call is TRBV3-1 (or the pseudogene TRBV3-2), the J call TRBJ1-1; 7 nucleotides agree with TRBD1. With 1 base clipped from V and 4 bases from J, the junction kept 18 bases outside the gene matches. Germline loops: CDR1 LGHDT, CDR2 YNNKEL (reference sequence). This CDR3 has 19 amino acids. The CDR3 region is CASSQVVRNNRGSSTEAFF. The CDR3 nucleotides read TGTGCCAGCAGCCAAGTCGTCAGGAACAACAGGGGATCTAGCACTGAAGCTTTCTTT.

The CDR3: CASSLSPSGAYNEQFF. The CDR3, as DNA: TGTGCCAGCAGCTTAAGTCCCAGCGGGGCATACAATGAGCAGTTCTTC. The V call is TRBV7-3, the J call TRBJ2-1; 7 nucleotides match TRBD2. Germline V gives CDR1 SGHTA, CDR2 FQGTGA. V was pared by 1 base and J by 4 bases, with 7 bases of the junction left unmatched. The CDR3 sequence is 16 residues long.

The chain combines TRBV11-2 with TRBJ1-1; 8 positions match TRBD1. In germline, CDR1 is SGHAT, CDR2 FQNNGV. The V and J ends lost 5 bases and 3 bases, in that order; junction bases with no gene match: 5. The CDR3 has 14 amino acids. This chain's CDR3 is CASSMDREDTEAFF. The DNA for the CDR3 is TGTGCCAGCAGCATGGACAGGGAGGACACTGAAGCTTTCTTT.

This clone was observed once. V is TRBV2 and J is TRBJ2-7, with D tentatively TRBD2 (6 bases). Looked up from germline, CDR1 is SNHLY and CDR2 is FYNNEI. The CDR3 totals 17 residues. Trimming took off 2 bases at V and 1 base at J, with 18 bases between the two ends. The CDR3 loop is CASSEYSGWGESYEQYF. The CDR3 nucleotides are TGTGCCAGCAGTGAATATTCGGGTTGGGGGGAATCCTACGAGCAGTACTTC. Full variable domain (missing parts from reference TRBV2 and TRBJ2-7): EPEVTQTPSHQVTQMGQEVILRCVPISNHLYFYWYRQILGQKVEFLVSFYNNEISEKSEIFDDQFSVERPDGSNFTLKIRSTKLEDSAMYFCASSEYSGWGESYEQYFGPGTRLTVT.

The chain links TRBV18 to TRBJ1-1; D might be TRBD1 (5 bases). The CDR3 totals 14 residues. Trimming removed 6 bases from V and 0 bases from J, with 11 bases in between. CDR1 is KGHSH and CDR2 is LQKENI in the germline V gene. The CDR3 DNA follows: TGTGCCAGCTCGGAGGGACTATTGAACACTGAAGCTTTCTTT. It specifies CASSEGLLNTEAFF.

The chain uses TRBV13 and TRBJ1-3; 7 nucleotides align to TRBD1. The CDR3 totals 16 residues. V was clipped by 1 base and J by 0 bases; unmatched bases: 3. The V gene's germline CDR1 is PRHDT and CDR2 FYEKMQ (reference sequence). The CDR3 loop reads CASSLDRGISGNTIYF. The CDR3 nucleotides read TGTGCCAGCAGCTTAGACAGGGGCATCTCTGGAAACACCATATATTTT.

This chain links TRBV7-2 with TRBJ1-2; a possible D gene is TRBD1 (5 bases). The CDR3 length is 17 residues. The V and J ends lost 5 bases and 0 bases respectively, with 19 bases between them. Germline V lookup: CDR1 SGHTA, CDR2 FQGNSA. The CDR3 region is CASSPLSPTVSNYGYTF. The DNA for the CDR3 is TGTGCCAGCAGCCCTCTATCCCCGACAGTATCTAACTATGGCTACACCTTC.

As for this clone: The identical CDR3 is also encoded by other nucleotide sequences in the sample. This rearrangement joins TRBV12-5 to TRBJ1-3; D is ambiguous. This CDR3 spans 14 amino acids. V was clipped by 4 bases and J by 0 bases, with 7 bases between them. Germline lookup yields CDR1 LGHNT and CDR2 FRNRAP. CDR3 protein: CASGSGVSGNTIYF. CDR3 DNA sequence: TGTGCTAGTGGTTCCGGTGTCTCTGGAAACACCATATATTTT.

This clone was seen a handful of times. Within the sample, other DNA sequences also encode this same CDR3. The gene calls are TRBV6-5 and TRBJ1-1; D possibly corresponds to TRBD1 (5 bases). Germline CDR1 MNHEY, CDR2 SVGAGI. CDR3 size: 13 residues. Trimming pared 3 bases from V and 4 bases from J, leaving 9 bases between. DNA of the CDR3: TGTGCCAGCAGTTATTCGGGGGGCACTGAAGCTTTCTTT. Protein: CASSYSGGTEAFF.

This chain uses TRBV27 with TRBJ2-1; the D gene is possibly TRBD1 (6 bases). The CDR3 spans 14 residues. The germline gives CDR1 MNHEY, CDR2 SMNVEV (reference sequence). V was cut by 8 bases and J by 4 bases, with 15 bases left in between. Here the CDR3 reads CASHNRDSYNEQFF. CDR3 coding DNA: TGTGCCAGCCATAACAGGGATTCATACAATGAGCAGTTCTTC.

V is TRBV5-4 and J is TRBJ2-3, with 9 bases aligning to TRBD2. CDR3 length equals 16 residues. The V and J ends lost 2 bases and 7 bases, in that order; junction bases with no gene match: 11. Germline V lookup: CDR1 SGHNT, CDR2 YYREEE (reference sequence). CDR3 in amino acids: CASSFSSRGGVNTQYF. Written as DNA, the CDR3 is TGTGCCAGCAGCTTTAGTTCCCGCGGGGGGGTAAATACGCAGTATTTT. Complete variable domain (other parts from reference TRBV5-4 and TRBJ2-3): ETGVTQSPTHLIKTRGQQVTLRCSSQSGHNTVSWYQQALGQGPQFIFQYYREEENGRGNFPPRFSGLQFPNYSSELNVNALELDDSALYLCASSFSSRGGVNTQYFGPGTRLTVL.

The chain is built from TRBV27 and TRBJ2-7, with TRBD1 matching 9 bases. CDR3 length: 13 amino acids. Germline loops: CDR1 MNHEY, CDR2 SMNVEV (reference sequence). Trimming removed 4 bases from V and 5 bases from J; junction bases left unmatched: 3. CDR3 sequence (DNA): TGTGCCAGCAGTTCGGACAGGGGAAACGAGCAGTACTTC. This codes for CASSSDRGNEQYF.

The chain joins TRBV7-2 to TRBJ2-3, with D possibly matching TRBD1 (6 bases). The V end lost 5 bases, the J end lost 0 bases, and 9 bases lay between the germline ends. The CDR3 length is 14 residues. CDR1 is SGHTA and CDR2 is FQGNSA in the germline V gene. CDR3 loop: CASSVDRSTDTQYF. CDR3 bases: TGTGCCAGCAGCGTTGACAGGAGCACAGATACGCAGTATTTT.

The chain links TRBV12-3 or TRBV12-4 to TRBJ2-3; no definite D call. The CDR3 is 13 residues long. The V gene lost 10 bases and the J gene lost 6 bases, with 17 bases spanning the gap. The DNA of the CDR3 is TGTGCCACCAATACGGTTCCCGGGGATACGCAGTATTTT. Translated, it gives CATNTVPGDTQYF.

This clone appeared a few times. V is TRBV21-1 and J is TRBJ2-6; the tabulated D call, TRBD1, remains unverified against the DNA. TRBV21-1 is assigned pseudogene status. CDR3 length: 22 residues. CDR3 nucleotide sequence: TGTGCCAGCAGCAAAGGCGGGTGGGCCGTGGACAGGGTGCCCTCTGGGGCCAACGTCCTGACTTTC. Translated: CASSKGGWAVDRVPSGANVLTF.

The V call is TRBV27, the J call TRBJ2-7; 10 bases match TRBD1. J gave up 4 bases and V 0 bases, and 3 bases lay outside the gene matches. This CDR3 has 15 amino acids. The germline gives CDR1 MNHEY, CDR2 SMNVEV (reference sequence). CDR3 sequence (DNA): TGTGCCAGCAGTTTATCCTGGACAGGGGGGTACGAGCAGTACTTC. It yields the protein CASSLSWTGGYEQYF.